Below are 24 T cell receptor beta chains sequenced from a single sample in a study of technical replicates of blood from four donors. Assay used: immunoSEQ multiplex PCR; TCRdb lists only in-frame clones, some missing. There are some 49,000 clones in the sample; roughly 92% occur only once, and about 3.7% lies in the top ten. The sample consisted of PBMCs. These receptors were taken from a human donor in good health. Some clones in this sample may be carry-over from other donors' samples.

V is TRBV5-5 and J is TRBJ1-2; 9 nucleotides agree with TRBD1. Trimming removed 2 bases from V and 4 bases from J; junction bases left unmatched: 6. This CDR3 has 15 amino acids. Germline V gives CDR1 SGHKS, CDR2 YYEKEE (reference sequence). The chain's CDR3 is CASSFSLDRGYGYTF. CDR3 bases: TGTGCCAGCAGCTTTAGTCTGGACAGGGGCTATGGCTACACCTTC.

This clone was observed a single time. V usage is TRBV5-8 and J usage is TRBJ2-2; 9 bases map to TRBD1. Germline V gives CDR1 SGHTS, CDR2 YDEGEE. Trimming at V came to 6 bases and at J to 6 bases, leaving 9 bases not matched to a gene. This CDR3 spans 15 amino acids. The CDR3 sequence: CASTRTGEGSGELFF. DNA for the CDR3: TGTGCCAGCACCAGGACAGGGGAGGGATCCGGGGAGCTGTTTTTT.

The gene calls are TRBV6-5 and TRBJ1-2, with 7 positions matching TRBD1. J was trimmed by 7 bases and V by 4 bases; bases with no gene match: 9. CDR3 size: 14 residues. Germline-derived CDR1 and CDR2 are MNHEY and SVGAGI. The CDR3 region has the DNA TGTGCCAGCAGTTTAATAACAGGGGATGGTGGCTACACCTTC. This sequence encodes CASSLITGDGGYTF.

This rearrangement joins TRBV5-1 to TRBJ2-5; 12 bases match TRBD2. Germline V gives CDR1 SGHRS, CDR2 YFSETQ. The CDR3 totals 18 residues. With V trimmed by 0 bases and J by 0 bases, 6 bases remained unmatched. The CDR3 bases are TGCGCCAGCAGCTTGGTTCCTAGCGGGAGGGACTACCAAGAGACCCAGTACTTC. Residues: CASSLVPSGRDYQETQYF.

The sample holds one count of this clone. Other DNA sequences within the sample encode an identical CDR3. The chain couples TRBV30 to TRBJ1-5; D not resolved. Germline V gene data show CDR1 as GTSNPN and CDR2 as SVGIG (reference sequence). Trimming took off 0 bases at V and 4 bases at J, with 7 bases between the two ends. The length of the CDR3 is 13 residues. The CDR3 here is CAWSVRGNQPQHF. CDR3 nucleotide sequence: TGTGCCTGGAGTGTACGCGGGAATCAGCCCCAGCATTTT.

The chain recombines TRBV5-1 with TRBJ2-2; 9 bases map to TRBD1. CDR1 is SGHRS and CDR2 is YFSETQ in the germline V gene. V dropped 0 bases and J dropped 3; count of bases not matched to a gene: 3. This CDR3 region has 16 residues. CDR3 loop: CASSLDRGQDTGELFF. The CDR3 nucleotides are TGCGCCAGCAGCTTGGACAGGGGGCAGGACACCGGGGAGCTGTTTTTT.

J is TRBJ2-7 and V is TRBV2; a possible D gene is TRBD2 (6 bases). The CDR3 runs 14 residues. V shed 6 bases and J shed 5 bases, with 17 bases lying between them. The V gene's germline CDR1 is SNHLY and CDR2 FYNNEI. CDR3 nucleotides: TGTGCCAGCAGGCGGGGACTTGGTTTGAACGAGCAGTACTTC. It codes for CASRRGLGLNEQYF.

CDR3 loop: CASSQESGGGAGDTQYF. CDR3 nucleotides: TGTGCCAGCAGCCAAGAAAGTGGCGGGGGGGCCGGAGATACGCAGTATTTT. The chain joins TRBV4-2 to TRBJ2-3, with 9 bases identical to TRBD2. In germline, CDR1 is LGHNA, CDR2 YNFKEQ. After removal of 0 bases from V and 5 bases from J, the junction contained 9 bases not matched to a gene. There are 17 residues in the CDR3.

J is TRBJ2-7 and V is TRBV9, with 8 bases fitting TRBD2. The CDR3 spans 15 residues. The V gene end was trimmed by 4 bases and the J gene end by 5 bases; junction bases not matched to a gene: 11. Germline V gene sequence: CDR1 SGDLS, CDR2 YYNGEE. In DNA, the CDR3 is TGTGCCAGCAGCCGGACGGGAGGGAAGGGGGACGAGCAGTACTTC. Its translation: CASSRTGGKGDEQYF.

Only one count was recorded for this clone. The chain combines TRBV5-6 with TRBJ2-7; D gene unclear. There are 10 residues in the CDR3. V was shortened by 4 bases and J by 9 bases, with 8 bases between the two germline ends. Germline V gene lookup returns CDR1 SGHDT and CDR2 YYEEEE. The CDR3 sequence is CASSLPGQYF. As DNA, the CDR3 is TGTGCCAGCAGCCTCCCGGGGCAGTACTTC.

V and J are TRBV7-9 and TRBJ1-4, with D uncertain. Trimming left V 2 bases short and J 0 bases short, with 7 bases between. The CDR3 covers 15 residues. Germline CDR1 and CDR2: SEHNR and FQNEAQ (reference sequence). The CDR3 here is CASSLTESTNEKLFF. As DNA, the CDR3 is TGTGCCAGCAGCTTAACAGAGTCAACTAATGAAAAACTGTTTTTT.

This chain links TRBV7-2 with TRBJ2-7; 10 nucleotides align to TRBD2. The V gene end was trimmed by 5 bases and the J gene end by 6 bases; junction bases not matched to a gene: 10. Germline CDR1 SGHTA, CDR2 FQGNSA. The CDR3 loop spans 15 amino acids. Here the CDR3 reads CASSQASGSRGEQYF. CDR3 sequence (DNA): TGTGCCAGCAGCCAAGCTAGCGGGAGCAGGGGCGAGCAGTACTTC.

The V call is TRBV29-1, the J call TRBJ2-7; possible D gene TRBD1, 6 bases. Germline values: CDR1 SQVTM, CDR2 ANQGSEA. There are 13 residues in the CDR3. Trimming took 5 bases from V and 0 from J, leaving 11 bases between them. This chain's CDR3 is CSVPGHASYEQYF. In DNA form, the CDR3 reads TGCAGCGTTCCGGGACATGCCTCCTACGAGCAGTACTTC.

V usage is TRBV2 and J usage is TRBJ2-5; 8 positions agree with TRBD1. V lost 7 bases, J lost 5 bases, and 6 bases stayed unmatched. The CDR3 consists of 13 residues. Germline assignment: CDR1 SNHLY and CDR2 FYNNEI. The CDR3 is CASKPGGSETQYF. The CDR3 coding sequence is TGTGCCAGCAAACCAGGGGGCAGTGAGACCCAGTACTTC.

The CDR3 DNA is TGTGCCAGCAGCTTAGAAGCGGGGGGCCTCACAGATACGCAGTATTTT. Translated, it gives CASSLEAGGLTDTQYF. The chain couples TRBV7-2 to TRBJ2-3, with 9 bases aligning to TRBD2. CDR1 and CDR2 (germline): SGHTA, FQGNSA. V dropped 1 base and J dropped 2; count of bases not matched to a gene: 4. The CDR3 length is 16 residues.

The chain employs TRBV5-1 and TRBJ2-7; no clear D gene. Trimming left V 3 bases short and J 1 base short, with 11 bases between. Germline V lookup: CDR1 SGHRS, CDR2 YFSETQ. This CDR3 has 14 amino acids. DNA of the CDR3: TGCGCCAGCAGCTCGAGCACAGCTTCCTACGAGCAGTACTTC. Translating it yields CASSSSTASYEQYF.

The CDR3 reads CASSYSQTGLNEQYF. The DNA for the CDR3 is TGTGCCAGCAGTTACTCACAGACAGGGTTAAACGAGCAGTACTTC. The chain carries TRBV6-5 and TRBJ2-7, with TRBD1 identical over 7 bases. The CDR3 runs 15 residues. With 0 bases clipped from V and 5 bases from J, the junction kept 7 bases outside the gene matches. In germline, CDR1 is MNHEY, CDR2 SVGAGI.

A single count supports this clone. This chain joins TRBV28 and TRBJ1-1; D not certain. V was clipped by 4 bases and J by 5 bases, with 17 bases between them. The CDR3 covers 15 residues. Per the germline V gene, CDR1 is MDHEN and CDR2 is SYDVKM. Here the CDR3 DNA reads TGTGCCAGCAGTTCCCCCACGGCGGGGTGGACTGAAGCTTTCTTT. It encodes CASSSPTAGWTEAFF.

This chain uses TRBV5-4 with TRBJ1-3, with TRBD1 matching over 8 bases. With 4 bases clipped from V and 4 bases from J, the junction kept 7 bases outside the gene matches. Germline V lookup: CDR1 SGHNT, CDR2 YYREEE (reference sequence). This CDR3 region has 15 residues. CDR3: CASSRSTGAGNTIYF. The CDR3 DNA sequence: TGTGCCAGCAGCCGATCGACAGGGGCCGGAAACACCATATATTTT.

The chain is built from TRBV27 and TRBJ1-5; unclear D gene. Germline values: CDR1 MNHEY, CDR2 SMNVEV (reference sequence). CDR3 length: 14 residues. V was pared by 7 bases and J by 0 bases, with 10 bases between. The DNA for the CDR3 is TGTGCCAGCACGCCGGGGAATAGCAATCAGCCCCAGCATTTT. It translates to CASTPGNSNQPQHF.

This clone was observed once. This chain connects TRBV11-2 to TRBJ2-1, with TRBD2 as a possible D gene (6 bases). CDR3 size: 15 residues. The ends were cut back, 5 bases at V and 0 bases at J, with 11 bases in the middle. CDR1 and CDR2 from the germline V gene are SGHAT and FQNNGV. The CDR3 nucleotides are TGTGCCAGCAGCCTGGGGGGTTACTCCTACAATGAGCAGTTCTTC. Protein sequence: CASSLGGYSYNEQFF.

This chain joins TRBV9 and TRBJ2-3; D is uncertain. The length of the CDR3 is 15 residues. V lost 2 bases, J lost 3 bases, and 13 bases lay in between. Germline CDR1 reads SGDLS; CDR2 reads YYNGEE. The DNA for the CDR3 is TGTGCCAGCAGCGTGACCGATGTGACAACAGATACGCAGTATTTT. Amino acids: CASSVTDVTTDTQYF.

The chain joins TRBV10-3 to TRBJ2-1, with 7 nucleotides matching TRBD2. This CDR3 is built from 15 residues. Germline values: CDR1 ENHRY, CDR2 SYGVKD. Unmatched junction bases numbered 4, after V lost 4 bases and J lost 1 base. CDR3 in amino acids: CAISGGSFSYNEQFF. The DNA of the CDR3 is TGTGCCATCAGTGGCGGGAGCTTTTCCTACAATGAGCAGTTCTTC.

The chain links TRBV5-1 to TRBJ2-7; 7 bases map to TRBD1. Germline V gene sequence: CDR1 SGHRS, CDR2 YFSETQ. The ends lost 0 bases at V and 6 bases at J; junction bases unmatched: 6. CDR3 length equals 14 residues. CDR3 residues: CASSLETGDSEQYF. The CDR3 nucleotides are TGCGCCAGCAGCTTGGAAACAGGGGATTCCGAGCAGTACTTC.